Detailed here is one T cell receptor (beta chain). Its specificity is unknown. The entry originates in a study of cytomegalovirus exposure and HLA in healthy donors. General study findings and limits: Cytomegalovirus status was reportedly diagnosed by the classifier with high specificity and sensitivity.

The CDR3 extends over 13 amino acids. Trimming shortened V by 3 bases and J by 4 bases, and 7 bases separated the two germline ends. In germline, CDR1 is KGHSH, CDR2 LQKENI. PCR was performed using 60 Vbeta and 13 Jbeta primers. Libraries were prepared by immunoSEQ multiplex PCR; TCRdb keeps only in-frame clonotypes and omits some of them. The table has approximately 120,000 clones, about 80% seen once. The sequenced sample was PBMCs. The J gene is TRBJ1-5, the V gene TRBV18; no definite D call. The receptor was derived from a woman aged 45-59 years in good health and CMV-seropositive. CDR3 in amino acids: CASSPRSNQPQHF. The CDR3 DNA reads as TGTGCCAGCTCACCGAGGAGTAATCAGCCCCAGCATTTT.